This TCR beta chain was found in a study of T cell repertoires in cytomegalovirus infection. Study details: Evidence of both CMV infection and a matching HLA type came from public TCR beta signatures. The study's findings and limits: Cumulative frequency (of public TCR beta family members) identified carriers of CMV plus the relevant HLA. Ex vivo responses were dominated by HLA-C-restricted CMV-specific TCR beta clonotypes.

In TCRdb, the reads were re-called with MiXCR into one record per CDR3 protein. The sample has about 320,000 distinct CDR3 sequences, 9.5% seen once. This CDR3 comprises 16 residues. Germline loops: CDR1 SNHLY, CDR2 FYNNEI. V dropped 5 bases and J dropped 1 base, with 16 bases sitting between them. Comments on this clonotype: The antigen remains undetermined.

The sample taken for sequencing was PBMCs. The gene calls are TRBV2 and TRBJ2-3; a weak D match, TRBD2 (5 bases). The clonotype comes from a human donor in good health (CMV status not recorded). Some clones in this sample may be carry-over from other donors' samples. CDR3 loop: CASSPGLSRRTDTQYF. In DNA form, the CDR3 reads TGTGCCAGCAGTCCCGGACTGAGTCGGCGCACAGATACGCAGTATTTT.